This T cell receptor beta chain originates from a study of identical twins listed by TCRdb under 2016. With respect to the entire study: The study deep-sequenced TCR alpha and beta repertoires from monozygotic twins, unrelated adults of various ages and cord blood to test whether fetal clonotypes persist. Replicate twin experiments were performed at different times using different library preparation protocols to rule out contamination.

Turning to this clonotype: No antigen is known for it. Within one base of it there is no much larger clone, and no base qualities were kept.

Study-wide conclusions, independent of this receptor: Zero-insertion analyses could be partly confounded by invariant T cells such as MAIT and iNKT, though diverse VJ usage argued against such confounding for most clonotypes. Abundant cord blood beta clonotypes carried fewer insertions; young adult naive repertoires showed a weaker similar trend, while memory repertoires showed none. Because the same donors could not be followed over many years, the conclusions depended on cross-sectional statistical analysis. The excess sharing between twins in beta out-of-frame sequences was weaker because fewer shared sequences reduced the signal-to-noise ratio. Compared with coincidental sharing between unrelated individuals, an excess of low generation-probability sequences was observed among out-of-frame TCR alpha sequences shared between twins. In monozygotic twins, recombination models systematically underestimated out-of-frame TCR alpha sharing, but the models matched the sharing seen between unrelated individuals.

The library was obtained by 5' RACE. For sequencing, an Illumina HiSeq 2000 was employed. A universal primer binding site was added through template switching, and the final cDNA carried a unique molecular identifier so that TCR cDNA molecules could be counted accurately. Specific primers in the conserved constant-segment region were used to synthesize first-strand cDNA for TCR alpha and beta chains. To control for contamination, every cDNA library was double barcoded, receiving both a SMART-Mk sample barcode and Illumina barcodes. Two successive PCR steps introduced TruSeq adapter sequences along with Illumina sample barcodes. The TCR alpha and beta cDNA libraries were sequenced on the Illumina HiSeq platform using custom primers. On the authors' methods: Unique molecular identifiers were extracted from raw reads with MiGEC, and CDR3 positions were determined with MiXCR. Recombination models were inferred per individual with the repgenHMM and IGoR tools using an EM algorithm. The tcR package in R was used for shared clonotype analysis, with sharing normalized by the product of cloneset sizes. To study raw recombination without the effects of thymic and clonal selection, out-of-frame nonproductive sequences were analyzed. TCRdb ran its own pipeline on the public reads, namely fastp trimming at Q25 and MiXCR clone calling, and kept in-frame beta chains. Each entry is one CDR3 protein sequence, shown with its most common DNA and genes. In this record, the V and J calls reflect TCRdb's handling and not the investigators' own analysis. The sample table contains 350,000 to 450,000 distinct CDR3 sequences; only one count was recorded for about 18% of them. Together, the top ten hold 10% to 15% of the sample.

CDR1 and CDR2 are drawn from the germline V gene: SGHDT, YYEEEE. For this chain, trimming is 1 base at the V end and 0 bases at the J end, and the number of junction bases without a gene match is 9. Including the terminal cysteine and phenylalanine, the CDR3 comprises 17 residues. Only the CDR3 region is kept as DNA, spanning 51 bases read in frame from base 1. Every donor was a healthy Caucasian. The study also sequenced three unrelated non-twin adults: a male aged 18 to 29, a male aged 50 to 60 and a female aged 50 to 60. Miltenyi CD45RO+ enrichment and human naive T-cell isolation kits were used to isolate memory (CD45RO+) and naive T cells from PBMC.

Sequencing was done on a sample of naive T cells sorted from blood. This sample's cell subset or site label indicates: cells isolated with a human naive T-cell isolation kit. Recombination joined TRBV5-6 with TRBJ2-7, with TRBD2 matching 8 junction bases. This TCR was recovered from a man in his fifties in good health. The CDR3 reads CASSLHRLARDSYEQYF. Read as DNA, the sequence is TGTGCCAGCAGCTTGCACCGACTAGCGAGGGACTCCTACGAGCAGTACTTC.